Listed below are T cell receptor beta chains from one sample, sequenced in a study of blood T cell repertoires in COVID-19. Libraries were prepared by immunoSEQ multiplex PCR; TCRdb keeps only in-frame clonotypes and omits some of them. The table lists roughly 160,000 clones, under 90% of them singletons. The source material was PBMCs or T cells enriched from blood (not recorded which). All receptors derive from a man between 60 and 75 years old who had recovered from COVID-19. Each CDR3 is given with its conserved first and last residue. Fields, in order: clone size, V gene, J gene, D gene, CDR3 length, CDR3 protein, CDR3 DNA. The D gene is left open where the match is weak. Some rows mark clone size as missing; the rest say once, few, many or name a class of expanded clone.

>-|TRBV18|TRBJ1-4|TRBD1|15
CASSPDGQDGEKLFF
TGTGCCAGCTCCCCCGACGGACAGGATGGCGAAAAACTGTTTTTT
>-|TRBV5-4|TRBJ1-1|-|15
CASSLERGVNTEAFF
TGTGCCAGCAGCTTGGAGCGGGGGGTGAACACTGAAGCTTTCTTT
>-|TRBV19|TRBJ1-1|TRBD1|15
CASSIQGVLNTEAFF
TGTGCCAGTAGTATACAGGGGGTCTTGAACACTGAAGCTTTCTTT
>-|TRBV7-9|TRBJ2-5|-|11
CASSRQETQYF
TGTGCCAGCAGCCGCCAAGAGACCCAGTACTTC
>-|TRBV28|TRBJ2-7|TRBD1|16
CASSFTFLDRSYEQYF
TGTGCCAGCAGTTTTACGTTCCTGGACAGGAGCTACGAGCAGTACTTC
>-|TRBV10-3|TRBJ1-1|TRBD1|15
CATSLQTGRNTEAFF
TGTGCCACCTCACTCCAGACAGGGCGAAACACTGAAGCTTTCTTT
>-|TRBV28|TRBJ2-1|TRBD2|15
CASSITSGGAYEQFF
TGTGCCAGCAGTATTACTAGCGGGGGGGCCTATGAGCAGTTCTTC
>-|TRBV5-1|TRBJ2-5|TRBD1|16
CASSPLGQGLRETQYF
TGCGCCAGCAGCCCATTAGGACAGGGCCTACGAGAGACCCAGTACTTC
>few|TRBV28|TRBJ1-5|-|15
CASSKQRYSNQPQHF
TGTGCCAGCAGTAAACAGAGATATAGCAATCAGCCCCAGCATTTT
>-|TRBV29-1|TRBJ1-1|-|13
CSVARQRHTEAFF
TGCAGCGTTGCCCGACAGAGACACACTGAAGCTTTCTTT
>-|TRBV5-1|TRBJ2-3|TRBD1|16
CASSFGPQGVADTQYF
TGCGCCAGCAGCTTCGGCCCACAGGGGGTAGCAGATACGCAGTATTTT
>-|TRBV7-8|TRBJ1-3|-|18
CASSPGRGGEITGNTIYF
TGTGCCAGCAGCCCAGGGCGAGGAGGGGAAATCACTGGAAACACCATATATTTT
>-|TRBV28|TRBJ1-5|-|16
CASRGPEWGQNQPQHF
TGTGCCAGCAGGGGACCGGAATGGGGGCAGAATCAGCCCCAGCATTTT
>-|TRBV11-2|TRBJ2-7|-|17
CASRAFGGQRDTFTQYF
TGTGCCAGCAGGGCCTTCGGGGGGCAACGGGACACTTTTACGCAGTACTTC
>-|TRBV2|TRBJ1-5|TRBD1|15
CASRDRVGLSQPQHF
TGTGCCAGCAGGGACAGGGTAGGGCTTAGTCAGCCCCAGCATTTT
>-|TRBV2|TRBJ1-4|-|14
CASSGEGRAEKLFF
TGTGCCAGCAGTGGTGAAGGGAGGGCTGAAAAACTGTTTTTT
>-|TRBV6-2/TRBV6-3|TRBJ2-1|-|15
CASSILTSSYNEQFF
TGTGCCAGCAGTATATTAACGAGCTCCTACAATGAGCAGTTCTTC
>few|TRBV6-5|TRBJ2-7|-|13
CASSTRGSYEQYF
TGTGCCAGCAGCACCCGGGGCTCCTACGAGCAGTACTTC
>-|TRBV12-3/TRBV12-4|TRBJ1-6|-|13
CASRADTNSPLHF
TGTGCCAGCAGAGCCGACACAAATTCACCCCTCCACTTT
>-|TRBV9|TRBJ2-5|-|15
CASSVETSFGETQYF
TGTGCCAGCAGCGTAGAAACTAGCTTTGGAGAGACCCAGTACTTC
>-|TRBV9|TRBJ2-7|TRBD1|14
CASSQAGGSYEQYF
TGTGCCAGCAGCCAGGCAGGGGGCTCCTACGAGCAGTACTTC
>-|TRBV11-1|TRBJ2-2|TRBD2|16
CASSPRAGGGTGELFF
TGTGCCAGCAGCCCCCGCGCCGGGGGAGGGACCGGGGAGCTGTTTTTT
>-|TRBV9|TRBJ1-4|-|12
CASSVQGEKLFF
TGTGCCAGCAGCGTCCAGGGTGAAAAACTGTTTTTT
>-|TRBV28|TRBJ2-1|TRBD2|17
CASSLTSGRGGYNEQFF
TGTGCCAGCAGTTTGACTAGCGGGAGGGGGGGCTACAATGAGCAGTTCTTC
>few|TRBV5-4|TRBJ2-7|TRBD1|17
CASSTGTGATFSYEQYF
TGTGCCAGCAGTACTGGGACAGGGGCGACCTTCTCCTACGAGCAGTACTTC
>few|TRBV7-8|TRBJ2-7|-|15
CASSLTSGGSYEQYF
TGTGCCAGCAGCTTAACTTCCGGGGGCTCCTACGAGCAGTACTTC
>once|TRBV20-1|TRBJ1-1|-|15
CSASPLRALNTEAFF
TGCAGTGCTAGTCCCTTGAGGGCTTTGAACACTGAAGCTTTCTTT
>once|TRBV5-6|TRBJ1-4|-|15
CASSPWIQIDEKLFF
TGTGCCAGCAGCCCCTGGATACAGATAGATGAAAAACTGTTTTTT
>-|TRBV28|TRBJ1-3|TRBD1|16
CASSSNKGAAGNTIYF
TGTGCCAGCAGTTCAAACAAGGGGGCGGCAGGAAACACCATATATTTT
>-|TRBV5-6|TRBJ2-5|-|14
CASSFKQFQETQYF
TGTGCCAGCAGCTTTAAACAGTTCCAAGAGACCCAGTACTTC
>-|TRBV5-1|TRBJ1-6|-|14
CASSPTGVDPPLHF
TGCGCCAGCAGCCCTACGGGGGTCGACCCACCCCTCCACTTT
>-|TRBV7-9|TRBJ2-1|-|15
CASTQSGVSYNEQFF
TGTGCCAGCACCCAATCCGGGGTCTCCTACAATGAGCAGTTCTTC
>-|TRBV7-2|TRBJ2-3|TRBD2|15
CASSLASGGTDTQYF
TGTGCCAGCAGCTTAGCTAGCGGGGGTACAGATACGCAGTATTTT
>few|TRBV2|TRBJ1-6|-|11
CASSSFSPLHF
TGTGCCAGCAGTTCATTTTCACCCCTCCACTTT
>-|TRBV7-6|TRBJ1-1|TRBD1|16
CASSGLQGGDYKEAFF
TGTGCCAGCAGTGGTCTACAGGGGGGGGACTATAAAGAAGCTTTCTTT
>-|TRBV28|TRBJ2-7|-|15
CASSYTSRGSYEQYF
TGTGCCAGCAGCTACACTTCCCGTGGGAGCTACGAGCAGTACTTC
>-|TRBV28|TRBJ2-7|-|12
CASSLPGDEQYF
TGTGCCAGCAGCCTCCCGGGGGACGAGCAGTACTTC
>-|TRBV24-1|TRBJ1-5|-|14
CALLGGSSNQPQHF
TGTGCCTTACTCGGGGGGAGTAGCAATCAGCCCCAGCATTTT
>-|TRBV3-1/TRBV3-2|TRBJ1-1|-|16
CASSQKAGLGNTEAFF
TGTGCCAGCAGCCAAAAAGCGGGACTAGGGAACACTGAAGCTTTCTTT
>many|TRBV7-9|TRBJ2-5|-|15
CASRPVLKGRETQYF
TGTGCCAGCAGACCCGTTTTAAAGGGGCGGGAGACCCAGTACTTC
>few|TRBV19|TRBJ2-1|-|15
CASSGTGYPYNEQFF
TGTGCCAGTAGTGGCACAGGGTATCCTTACAATGAGCAGTTCTTC
>-|TRBV28|TRBJ2-1|-|11
CATLLYNEQFF
TGTGCCACCCTTCTCTACAATGAGCAGTTCTTC
>-|TRBV19|TRBJ1-5|-|14
CASSMSRVEQPQHF
TGTGCCAGTAGTATGTCCAGGGTCGAGCAGCCCCAGCATTTT
>-|TRBV19|TRBJ2-7|-|13
CASRQGFAYEQYF
TGTGCCAGTAGGCAGGGGTTCGCCTACGAGCAGTACTTC
>-|TRBV7-8|TRBJ2-5|TRBD1|15
CASSTRDRVSETQYF
TGTGCCAGCAGCACTAGGGACAGGGTCTCAGAGACCCAGTACTTC
>once|TRBV28|TRBJ2-1|TRBD2|15
CASRSPGLAGNEQFF
TGTGCCAGCAGGTCCCCGGGACTAGCGGGGAATGAGCAGTTCTTC
>few|TRBV4-2|TRBJ2-3|-|16
CASSQDRGGGTDTQYF
TGTGCCAGCAGCCAAGACCGAGGGGGGGGGACAGATACGCAGTATTTT